This T cell receptor beta chain is drawn from a study of blood T cell repertoires in COVID-19. Study-level background: Material from acute and convalescent COVID-19 was sourced from the United States, Italy and Spain. The cDNA or gDNA used as material had been derived from T cells, B-cell-depleted T cells, or PBMCs.

The CDR3 spans 14 residues. The V gene's germline CDR1 is MDHEN and CDR2 SYDVKM. V was clipped by 1 base and J by 1 base, with 7 bases between them. Authors' processing steps: Counts of nucleated cells, estimated from reference gene primer amplification, were obtained. Assay: immunoSEQ multiplex PCR; the TCRdb copy retains only in-frame clones and omits some. The V and J calls and clone size were taken over from that table, and D and trimming were inferred from the DNA. The sample contains tens of thousands of clones, less than 85% of which appear only once. This TCR came from a human donor in a cohort sampled during active COVID-19. Sequencing was carried out using peripheral blood. The rearrangement uses TRBV28 and TRBJ2-5; a possible D gene is TRBD2 (5 bases). The CDR3 bases are TGTGCCAGCAGTTTATCACGGGGCCAAGAGACCCAGTACTTC. Translating gives CASSLSRGQETQYF. The variable domain in full, completed from reference TRBV28 and TRBJ2-5, reads DVKVTQSSRYLVKRTGEKVFLECVQDMDHENMFWYRQDPGLGLRLIYFSYDVKMKEKGDIPEGYSVSREKKERFSLILESASTNQTSMYLCASSLSRGQETQYFGPGTRLLVL.